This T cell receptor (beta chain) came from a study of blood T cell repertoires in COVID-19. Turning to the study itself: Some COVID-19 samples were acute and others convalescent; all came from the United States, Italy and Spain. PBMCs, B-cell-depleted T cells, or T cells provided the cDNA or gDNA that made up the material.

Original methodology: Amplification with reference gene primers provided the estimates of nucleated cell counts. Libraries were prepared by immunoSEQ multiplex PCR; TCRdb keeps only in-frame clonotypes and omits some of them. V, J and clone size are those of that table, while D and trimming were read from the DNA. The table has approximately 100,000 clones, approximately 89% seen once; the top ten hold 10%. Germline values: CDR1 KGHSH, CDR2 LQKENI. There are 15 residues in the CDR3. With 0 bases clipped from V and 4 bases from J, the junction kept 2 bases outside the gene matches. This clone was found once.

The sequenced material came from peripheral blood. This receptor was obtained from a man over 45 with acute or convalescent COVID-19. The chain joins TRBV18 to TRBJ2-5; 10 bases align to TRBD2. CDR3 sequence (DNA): TGTGCCAGCTCACCACCCAGACTAGCGGGAGAGACCCAGTACTTC. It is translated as CASSPPRLAGETQYF.